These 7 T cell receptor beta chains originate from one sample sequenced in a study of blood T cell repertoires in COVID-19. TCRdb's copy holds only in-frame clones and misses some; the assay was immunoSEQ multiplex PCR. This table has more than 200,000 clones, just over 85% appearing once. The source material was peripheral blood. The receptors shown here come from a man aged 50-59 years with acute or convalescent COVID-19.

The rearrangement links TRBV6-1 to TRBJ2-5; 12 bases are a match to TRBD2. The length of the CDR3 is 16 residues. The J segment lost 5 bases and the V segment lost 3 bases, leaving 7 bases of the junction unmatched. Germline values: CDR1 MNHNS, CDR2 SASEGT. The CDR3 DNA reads TGTGCCAGCAGTGAGGAGCTAGCGGGGGGGCGGGAGACCCAGTACTTC. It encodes CASSEELAGGRETQYF.

The CDR3 protein is CASSRDSMNTEAFF. The DNA of the CDR3 is TGTGCCAGCAGTCGGGACAGCATGAACACTGAAGCTTTCTTT. This chain connects TRBV25-1 to TRBJ1-1; 7 bases are shared with TRBD1. CDR1 and CDR2 from the germline V gene are MGHDK and SYGVNS. This CDR3 has 14 amino acids. V dropped 5 bases and J dropped 0; count of bases not matched to a gene: 3.

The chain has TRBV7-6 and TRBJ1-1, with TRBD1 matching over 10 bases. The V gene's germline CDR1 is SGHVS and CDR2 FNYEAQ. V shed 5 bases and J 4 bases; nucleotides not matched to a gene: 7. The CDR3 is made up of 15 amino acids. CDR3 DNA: TGTGCCAGCAGCCAACAGGGGACAGGGGCCACTGAAGCTTTCTTT. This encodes CASSQQGTGATEAFF.

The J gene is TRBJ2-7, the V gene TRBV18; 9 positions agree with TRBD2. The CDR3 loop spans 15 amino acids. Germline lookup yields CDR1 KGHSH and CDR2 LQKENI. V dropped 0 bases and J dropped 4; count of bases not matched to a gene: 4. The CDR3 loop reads CASSPPQRGVYEQYF. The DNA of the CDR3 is TGTGCCAGCTCACCACCCCAGCGGGGGGTTTACGAGCAGTACTTC.

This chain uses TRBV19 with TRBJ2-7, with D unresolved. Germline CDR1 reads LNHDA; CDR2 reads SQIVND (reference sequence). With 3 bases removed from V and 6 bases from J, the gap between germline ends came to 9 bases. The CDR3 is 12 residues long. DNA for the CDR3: TGTGCCAGTAGTATCCCCGGCGGCGAGCAGTACTTC. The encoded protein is CASSIPGGEQYF.

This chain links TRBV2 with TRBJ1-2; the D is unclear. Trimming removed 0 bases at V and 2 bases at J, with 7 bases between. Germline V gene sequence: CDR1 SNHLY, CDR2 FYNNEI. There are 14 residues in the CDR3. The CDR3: CASSEAGRNYGYTF. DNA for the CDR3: TGTGCCAGCAGTGAAGCTGGCAGGAACTATGGCTACACCTTC.

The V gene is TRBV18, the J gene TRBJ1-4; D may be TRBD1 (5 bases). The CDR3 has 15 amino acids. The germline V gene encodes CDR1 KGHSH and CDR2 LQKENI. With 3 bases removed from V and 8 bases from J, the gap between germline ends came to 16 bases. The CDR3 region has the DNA TGTGCCAGCTCACCCCTCAGGGATGCAATAGAAAAACTGTTTTTT. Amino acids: CASSPLRDAIEKLFF.